This paragraph reports one T cell receptor (beta chain). Germline V CDR1 and CDR2: SGDLS, YYNGEE. The V end was cut by 4 bases, the J end by 7 bases, with 14 bases between. The CDR3 totals 14 residues. The data were obtained in a study of T cells in Graves' hyperthyroidism and ophthalmopathy. An absence of ophthalmopathy progression within 18 months meant stable Graves' hyperthyroidism. RNA transcripts provided the source from which TCR beta CDR3 regions were amplified. With the HTBI primer set, the TCR CDR3 went through a first round of RT-PCR. TCRdb fed the multiplex PCR reads into MiXCR, producing one record per CDR3 protein. The sample shows approximately 410,000 distinct CDR3 sequences, about 13% of them seen only once.

This TCR derives from a woman aged 18-35 years with Graves' hyperthyroidism. Sequencing input: blood. This chain joins TRBV9 and TRBJ2-2, with D hard to call. CDR3 protein: CASSPRVSDGELFF. DNA of the CDR3: TGTGCCAGCAGCCCCCGGGTCTCGGACGGGGAGCTGTTTTTT.